Ten or more counts support the clone carrying this T cell receptor (beta chain). Antigen: not known. The sample belongs to a study of T cell repertoires in cytomegalovirus infection. The overall study: Carrying CMV and the relevant HLA type showed in public TCR beta signatures. Study conclusions and caveats: In two of eight donors, the top clonotype was HLA-C-restricted CMV-specific.

J gave up 1 base and V 6 bases, and 8 bases lay outside the gene matches. CDR1 is SEHNR, CDR2 FQNEAQ, per germline (reference sequence). The CDR3 is 16 amino acids. TCRdb fed the reads into MiXCR, producing one record per CDR3 protein. The sample shows just over 450,000 distinct CDR3 sequences, roughly 42% of them seen only once. The receptor was isolated from a human donor in good health (CMV status not recorded). Some clones in this sample may be carry-over from other donors' samples. The source was cultured PBMCs, collected from culture after CMV antigen stimulation. J is TRBJ1-1 and V is TRBV7-9; 10 nucleotides align to TRBD1. The CDR3 DNA reads as TGTGCCAGCAGGGCCCGGGACAGGGGACCGAACACTGAAGCTTTCTTT. Its translation is CASRARDRGPNTEAFF. Combining the CDR3 with reference TRBV7-9 and TRBJ1-1 gives the whole variable domain DTGVSQNPRHKITKRGQNVTFRCDPISEHNRLYWYRQTLGQGPEFLTYFQNEAQLEKSRLLSDRFSAERPKGSFSTLEIQRTEQGDSAMYLCASRARDRGPNTEAFFGQGTRLTVV.